Each of the 22 T cell receptor beta chains below was sequenced from the same sample in a study of a mutant IDH1 vaccine in newly diagnosed glioma (dated by TCRdb to the early 2020s). The sample's time point label, decoded: week 5, during vaccination. Every vaccine dose consisted of 300 ug of a 20-mer mutant IDH1 peptide in Montanide, administered subcutaneously together with topical imiquimod. Library generation was performed with the immunoSEQ multiplex PCR assay. The table was pulled from immuneACCESS by TCRdb, which kept in-frame rearrangements only. Such tables lose some clones; where checked, under half of the loss comes from unresolved V genes, and the rest has no known cause. The sample records about 51,000 clones, around 80% of which are singletons. The ten largest clonotypes hold approximately 1.8% of the sample. These TCRs' antigens remain unknown. Sequenced here: PBMCs, sampled from a glioma patient whose treatment included an IDH1 peptide vaccine. These receptors all come from a woman aged 40 to 50 with glioma.

This chain joins TRBV4-3 and TRBJ2-6; D ambiguous. V gave up 2 bases and J gave up 0 bases, with 14 bases separating them. CDR1 and CDR2 (germline): LGHNA, YSLEER. There are 18 residues in the CDR3. Written as DNA, the CDR3 is TGCGCCAGCAGCCAATTAGCTTCATTGGGCTCTGGGGCCAACGTCCTGACTTTC. Protein: CASSQLASLGSGANVLTF.

The genes are TRBV6-1 and TRBJ1-5; no clear D gene. Per germline, CDR1 MNHNS and CDR2 SASEGT. V lost 0 bases and J lost 7, with 10 bases in between. This CDR3 is 14 amino acids long. The CDR3 protein is CASSEAPGEQPQHF. The CDR3 DNA sequence: TGTGCCAGCAGTGAAGCGCCCGGGGAGCAGCCCCAGCATTTT.

The rearrangement uses TRBV4-1 and TRBJ2-2; D is uncertain. V gave up 1 base and J gave up 4 bases, with 13 bases separating them. The length of the CDR3 is 16 residues. CDR1 and CDR2 (germline): MGHRA, YSYEKL. The CDR3 is CASSQGAGLVTGELFF. Here the CDR3 DNA reads TGCGCCAGCAGCCAAGGCGCCGGGCTGGTCACCGGGGAGCTGTTTTTT.

The V call is TRBV7-9, the J call TRBJ1-6, with D uncertain. Germline loops: CDR1 SEHNR, CDR2 FQNEAQ (reference sequence). The V end lost 6 bases, the J end lost 7 bases, and 10 bases lay between the germline ends. This CDR3 has 13 amino acids. The CDR3 DNA sequence: TGTGCCAGCAGACCGCTGGAAAATTCACCCCTCCACTTT. Translating it yields CASRPLENSPLHF.

The gene calls are TRBV5-1 and TRBJ2-7; D tentatively fits TRBD1 or TRBD2 (5 bases each). V lost 1 base, J lost 5 bases, and 16 bases lay in between. The germline V gene encodes CDR1 SGHRS and CDR2 YFSETQ. The CDR3 consists of 15 residues. In DNA form, the CDR3 reads TGCGCCAGCAGCTTGTTGGGACGGCTCGTCGACGAGCAGTACTTC. This gives the protein CASSLLGRLVDEQYF.

V and J are TRBV7-6 and TRBJ2-1; unclear D gene. The germline V gene has CDR1 SGHVS and CDR2 FNYEAQ. The CDR3 contains 11 residues. Trimming cost V 5 bases and J 10 bases, with 9 bases left between them. The CDR3 DNA is TGTGCCAGCAGCCCCGGGCGGGAGCAGTTCTTC. Translating it yields CASSPGREQFF.

V is TRBV30 and J is TRBJ1-5; possibly TRBD1 for D (6 bases). Deletions cut 2 bases from V and 3 bases from J, with 14 bases between. The CDR3 length is 15 residues. Germline V gene lookup returns CDR1 GTSNPN and CDR2 SVGIG (reference sequence). CDR3 DNA sequence: TGTGCCTGGAGTCGTAAGCGACAGGACAATCAGCCCCAGCATTTT. The encoded protein is CAWSRKRQDNQPQHF.

The J gene is TRBJ1-2, the V gene TRBV18, with unresolved D. V lost 8 bases and J lost 0, with 16 bases in between. CDR1 is KGHSH and CDR2 is LQKENI in the germline V gene. CDR3 length: 15 residues. This CDR3 reads CASLGPPNSNYGYTF. The CDR3 DNA sequence: TGTGCCAGCCTAGGACCGCCCAATTCTAACTATGGCTACACCTTC.

V usage is TRBV18 and J usage is TRBJ1-3; D is uncertain. This CDR3 spans 16 amino acids. Per germline, CDR1 KGHSH and CDR2 LQKENI. Trimming took 2 bases from V and 0 from J, leaving 11 bases between them. This CDR3 reads CASSPATDFSGNTIYF. The CDR3 DNA reads TGTGCCAGCTCACCAGCCACAGATTTCTCTGGAAACACCATATATTTT.

The gene calls are TRBV2 and TRBJ1-5; the match to TRBD1 covers 8 bases. V shed 6 bases, J shed 1 base, and the junction held 5 bases outside the gene matches. Germline values: CDR1 SNHLY, CDR2 FYNNEI. The CDR3 extends over 15 amino acids. The CDR3 protein is CASRYRGGSNQPQHF. CDR3 bases: TGTGCCAGCAGGTACAGGGGGGGGAGCAATCAGCCCCAGCATTTT.

This clone was detected once. The chain couples TRBV19 to TRBJ2-6, with D unresolved. Trimming removed 6 bases at V and 0 bases at J, with 3 bases between. CDR1 and CDR2 (germline): LNHDA, SQIVND (reference sequence). The CDR3 totals 13 residues. The CDR3 sequence: CASRASGANVLTF. DNA for the CDR3: TGTGCCAGTAGGGCCTCTGGGGCCAACGTCCTGACTTTC.

The rearrangement joins TRBV29-1 to TRBJ2-3; D is possibly TRBD2 (5 bases). This CDR3 has 14 residues. The V gene lost 4 bases and the J gene lost 4 bases, with 15 bases spanning the gap. From germline, CDR1 is SQVTM and CDR2 ANQGSEA. DNA for the CDR3: TGCAGCGTTGCCGGGGAGCGGTCCCCAGATACGCAGTATTTT. Amino acids: CSVAGERSPDTQYF.

This chain joins TRBV19 and TRBJ1-3; TRBD1 matches 8 bases. The V segment lost 7 bases and the J segment 4 bases; nucleotides outside the gene matches: 6. The CDR3 consists of 14 residues. Germline-derived CDR1 and CDR2 are LNHDA and SQIVND (reference sequence). CDR3 sequence reads: CASTTGGEGNTIYF. In DNA form, the CDR3 reads TGTGCCAGTACCACAGGGGGTGAAGGAAACACCATATATTTT.

The rearrangement uses TRBV19 and TRBJ1-5; the match to TRBD1 covers 8 bases. This CDR3 contains 12 residues. Germline V gene sequence: CDR1 LNHDA, CDR2 SQIVND (reference sequence). V trimming: 8 bases; J trimming: 7 bases; junction bases outside the gene matches: 4. Written as DNA, the CDR3 is TGTGCCAGTGGACAGGGAGAACAGCCCCAGCATTTT. This sequence encodes CASGQGEQPQHF.

The chain is built from TRBV5-1 and TRBJ2-7, with TRBD1 matching over 8 bases. Trimming at V came to 4 bases and at J to 0 bases, leaving 6 bases not matched to a gene. This CDR3 comprises 15 residues. The germline V gene encodes CDR1 SGHRS and CDR2 YFSETQ. The CDR3 spells CASSPRDRNSYEQYF. CDR3 sequence (DNA): TGCGCCAGCAGCCCCCGGGACAGGAACTCCTACGAGCAGTACTTC.

This clone occurred a few times. This chain links TRBV19 with TRBJ1-5, with TRBD1 identical over 12 bases. Germline V gives CDR1 LNHDA, CDR2 SQIVND (reference sequence). This CDR3 is 19 amino acids long. The V gene end was trimmed by 5 bases and the J gene end by 2 bases; junction bases not matched to a gene: 13. For the CDR3, the DNA is TGTGCCAGTAGTGCGGGACAGGGGGCCCAATATATCCGCAATCAGCCCCAGCATTTT. Translation gives CASSAGQGAQYIRNQPQHF.

The chain joins TRBV2 to TRBJ1-3; D is perhaps TRBD1 (5 bases). Deletions cut 3 bases from V and 8 bases from J, with 14 bases between. Germline V gene sequence: CDR1 SNHLY, CDR2 FYNNEI. The CDR3 sequence is 14 residues long. This CDR3 is CASSDPNRGDTIYF. CDR3 sequence (DNA): TGTGCCAGCAGTGACCCAAACCGGGGCGACACCATATATTTT. Variable domain in full (rest from reference TRBV2 and TRBJ1-3): EPEVTQTPSHQVTQMGQEVILRCVPISNHLYFYWYRQILGQKVEFLVSFYNNEISEKSEIFDDQFSVERPDGSNFTLKIRSTKLEDSAMYFCASSDPNRGDTIYFGEGSWLTVV.

The chain couples TRBV10-3 to TRBJ1-2; 10 bases map to TRBD1. The CDR3 extends over 14 amino acids. In germline, CDR1 is ENHRY, CDR2 SYGVKD. Trimming took 6 bases from V and 5 from J; bases not matched to a gene: 6. The DNA of the CDR3 is TGTGCCATCAGGGGGGGACAGGGGTTGTATGGCTACACCTTC. Protein product: CAIRGGQGLYGYTF.

The genes are TRBV18 and TRBJ2-3; TRBD1 aligns across 7 bases. J gave up 3 bases and V 1 base, and 4 bases lay outside the gene matches. The germline V gene has CDR1 KGHSH and CDR2 LQKENI. This CDR3 is built from 15 residues. CDR3 DNA sequence: TGTGCCAGCTCACCACGGACAGGCGCTACAGATACGCAGTATTTT. Protein sequence: CASSPRTGATDTQYF.

This sequence joins TRBV5-4 and TRBJ2-2, with 7 bases fitting TRBD1. Trimming took 2 bases from V and 3 from J; bases not matched to a gene: 4. Germline lookup yields CDR1 SGHNT and CDR2 YYREEE (reference sequence). The CDR3 has 15 amino acids. The chain's CDR3 is CASSLQGGHTGELFF. The CDR3 bases are TGTGCCAGCAGCTTACAAGGGGGCCACACCGGGGAGCTGTTTTTT.

The rearrangement uses TRBV5-8 and TRBJ1-3; TRBD1 might be the D (6 bases). V lost 4 bases, J lost 4 bases, and 15 bases lay in between. CDR1 and CDR2 (germline): SGHTS, YDEGEE. The CDR3 loop spans 15 amino acids. CDR3: CASSLQGTVGNTIYF. DNA for the CDR3: TGTGCCAGCAGCCTTCAGGGGACTGTAGGAAACACCATATATTTT. Full variable domain (missing parts from reference TRBV5-8 and TRBJ1-3): EAGVTQSPTHLIKTRGQQATLRCSPISGHTSVYWYQQALGLGLQFLLWYDEGEERNRGNFPPRFSGRQFPNYSSELNVNALELEDSALYLCASSLQGTVGNTIYFGEGSWLTVV.

This chain connects TRBV5-5 to TRBJ2-7; TRBD2 agrees at 9 bases. V lost 2 bases, J lost 4 bases, and 7 bases stayed unmatched. The CDR3 is made up of 15 amino acids. Looked up from germline, CDR1 is SGHKS and CDR2 is YYEKEE (reference sequence). The CDR3 DNA follows: TGTGCCAGCAGCTTTGCTAGCGGGGAAATTTACGAGCAGTACTTC. It translates to CASSFASGEIYEQYF.